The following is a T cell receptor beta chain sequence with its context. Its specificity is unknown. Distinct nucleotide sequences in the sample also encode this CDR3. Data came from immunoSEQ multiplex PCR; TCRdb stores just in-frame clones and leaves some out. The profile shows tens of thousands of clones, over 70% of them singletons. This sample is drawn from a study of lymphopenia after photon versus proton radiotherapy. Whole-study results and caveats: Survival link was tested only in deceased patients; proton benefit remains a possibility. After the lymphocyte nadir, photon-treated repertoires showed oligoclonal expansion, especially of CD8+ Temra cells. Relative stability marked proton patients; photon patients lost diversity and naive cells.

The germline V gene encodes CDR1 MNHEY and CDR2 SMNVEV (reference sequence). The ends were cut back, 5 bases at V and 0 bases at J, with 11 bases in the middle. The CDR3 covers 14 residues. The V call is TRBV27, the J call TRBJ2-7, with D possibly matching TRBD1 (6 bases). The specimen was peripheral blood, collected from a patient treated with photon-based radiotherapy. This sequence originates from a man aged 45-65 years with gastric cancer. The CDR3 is CASSPWDNSYEQYF. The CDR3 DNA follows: TGTGCCAGCAGTCCGTGGGACAACTCCTACGAGCAGTACTTC.